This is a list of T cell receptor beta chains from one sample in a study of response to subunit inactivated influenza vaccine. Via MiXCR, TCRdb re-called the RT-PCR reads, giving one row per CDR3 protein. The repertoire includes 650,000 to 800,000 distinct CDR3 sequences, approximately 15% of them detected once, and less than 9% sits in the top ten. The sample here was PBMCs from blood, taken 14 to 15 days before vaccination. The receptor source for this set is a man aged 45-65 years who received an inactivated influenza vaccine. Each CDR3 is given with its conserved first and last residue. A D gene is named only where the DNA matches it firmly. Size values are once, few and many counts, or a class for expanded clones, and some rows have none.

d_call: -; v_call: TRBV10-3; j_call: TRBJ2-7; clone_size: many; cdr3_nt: TGTGCCATCAGTGAGGATGGTCAGACCTACGAGCAGTACTTC; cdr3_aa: CAISEDGQTYEQYF
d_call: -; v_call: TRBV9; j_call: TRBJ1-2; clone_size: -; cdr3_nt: TGTGCCAGCAAGGACATCTACTATGGCTACACCTTC; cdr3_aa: CASKDIYYGYTF
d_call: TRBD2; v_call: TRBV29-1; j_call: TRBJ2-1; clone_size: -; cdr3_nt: TGCAGCGTTTCGGGGACTAGCGGGAGTTACAATGAGCAGTTCTTC; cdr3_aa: CSVSGTSGSYNEQFF
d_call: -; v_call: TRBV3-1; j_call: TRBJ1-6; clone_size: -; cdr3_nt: TGTGCCAGCAGCCATGCAGCAAATTCACCCCTCCACTTT; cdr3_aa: CASSHAANSPLHF
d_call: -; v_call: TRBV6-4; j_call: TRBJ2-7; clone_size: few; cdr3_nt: TGTGCCAGCAGTGACTCCTTCCGGGACCTAACCTACGAGCAGTACTTC; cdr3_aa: CASSDSFRDLTYEQYF
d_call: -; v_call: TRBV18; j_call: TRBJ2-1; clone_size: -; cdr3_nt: TGTGCCAGCTCACCATTGAGCGAGCCAAGATACAATGAGCAGTTCTTC; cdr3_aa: CASSPLSEPRYNEQFF
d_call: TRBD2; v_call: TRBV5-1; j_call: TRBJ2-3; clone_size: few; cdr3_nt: TGCGCCAGCAGCATCCCTAGCGGGGGGGCACCAGATACGCAGTATTTT; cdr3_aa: CASSIPSGGAPDTQYF
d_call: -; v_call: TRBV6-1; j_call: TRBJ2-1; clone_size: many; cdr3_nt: TGTGCCAGCAGCTTTTCAGGGGTGGGGTACAATGAGCAGTTCTTC; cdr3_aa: CASSFSGVGYNEQFF
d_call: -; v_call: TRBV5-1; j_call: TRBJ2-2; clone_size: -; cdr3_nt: TGCGCCAGCAGCCCGGGAATGTTACAACCCTCGGACACCGGGGAGCTGTTTTTT; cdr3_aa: CASSPGMLQPSDTGELFF
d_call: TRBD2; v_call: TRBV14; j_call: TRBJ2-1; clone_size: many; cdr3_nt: TGTGCCAGCAGCCAAGAACTGCGGGGGACGTCCAATGAGCAGTTCTTC; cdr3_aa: CASSQELRGTSNEQFF
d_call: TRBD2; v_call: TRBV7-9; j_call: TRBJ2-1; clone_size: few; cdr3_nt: TGTGCCAGCAGCCACGGGACTAGCGGTGGTGAGCAGTTCTTC; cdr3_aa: CASSHGTSGGEQFF
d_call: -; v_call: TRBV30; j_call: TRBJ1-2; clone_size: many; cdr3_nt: TGTGCCTTAAGTGAGGGGCCATGGTATGGCTACACCTTC; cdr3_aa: CALSEGPWYGYTF
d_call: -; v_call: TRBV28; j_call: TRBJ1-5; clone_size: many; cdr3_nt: TGTGCCAGCAGTTTCGGAAATCAGCCCCAGCATTTT; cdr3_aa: CASSFGNQPQHF
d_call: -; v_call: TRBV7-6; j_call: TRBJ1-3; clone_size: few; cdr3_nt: TGTGCCAGCAGCTCCTTTTCTCCCTCGCCGGCAGCCCGCAACTCTGGAAACACCATATATTTT; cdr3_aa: CASSSFSPSPAARNSGNTIYF
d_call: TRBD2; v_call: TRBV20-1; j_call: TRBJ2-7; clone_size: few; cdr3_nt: TGCAGTGCTAGAAATCCGGGGGGAGGGTGGGGCGAGCAGTACTTC; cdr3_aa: CSARNPGGGWGEQYF
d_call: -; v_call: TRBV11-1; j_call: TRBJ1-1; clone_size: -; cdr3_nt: TGTGCCAGCAGCTTAGAAGTATTGGCCCGTTCGAACACTGAAGCTTTCTTT; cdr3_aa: CASSLEVLARSNTEAFF
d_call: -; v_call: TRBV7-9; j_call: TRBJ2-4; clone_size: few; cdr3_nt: TGTGCCAGCAGTGTAACTCAAATTCAGTACTTC; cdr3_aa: CASSVTQIQYF
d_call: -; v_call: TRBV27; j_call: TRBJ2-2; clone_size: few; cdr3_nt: TGTGCCAGGCTACGGGGGGCGGTCACCGGGGAGCTGTTTTTT; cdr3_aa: CARLRGAVTGELFF
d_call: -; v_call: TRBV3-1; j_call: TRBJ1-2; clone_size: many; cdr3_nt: TGTGCCAGCAGCCAAGTCCGGGGCTCGGCTGGCTACACCTTC; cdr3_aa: CASSQVRGSAGYTF
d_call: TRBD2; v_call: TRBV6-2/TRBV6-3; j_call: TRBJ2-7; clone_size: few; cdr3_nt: TGTGCCAGCAGACGAGCGGGAGGTCTCGAGCAGTACTTC; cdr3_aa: CASRRAGGLEQYF
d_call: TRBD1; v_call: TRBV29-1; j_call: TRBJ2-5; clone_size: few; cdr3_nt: TGCAGCGTACTCTGGACAGGCCACCGGTCGACCCAGTACTTC; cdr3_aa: CSVLWTGHRSTQYF
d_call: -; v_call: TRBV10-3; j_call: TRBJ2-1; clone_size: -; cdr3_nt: TGTGCCATATCGGGAGTTGATTACAATGAGCAGTTCTTC; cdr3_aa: CAISGVDYNEQFF
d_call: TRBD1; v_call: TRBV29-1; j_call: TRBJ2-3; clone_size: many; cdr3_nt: TGCAGCGTCTCGCCGGGGACAGGGGGGGCAGATACGCAGTATTTT; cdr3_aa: CSVSPGTGGADTQYF
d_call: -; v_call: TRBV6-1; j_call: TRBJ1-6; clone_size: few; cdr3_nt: TGTGCCAGCCGGGATGTTTTTAATTCACCCCTCCACTTT; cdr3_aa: CASRDVFNSPLHF
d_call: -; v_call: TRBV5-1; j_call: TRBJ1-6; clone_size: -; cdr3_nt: TGCGCCAGCAGCTGGGACGAACCACCCCTCCACTTT; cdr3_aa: CASSWDEPPLHF
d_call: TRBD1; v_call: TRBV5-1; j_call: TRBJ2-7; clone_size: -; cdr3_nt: TGCGCCAGCAGCTTGACAGGGGGCGGATTCTACGAGCAGTACTTC; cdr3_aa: CASSLTGGGFYEQYF
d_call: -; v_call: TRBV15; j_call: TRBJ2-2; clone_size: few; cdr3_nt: TGTGCCACCAGCAGCACGCCGGGCCTACGGGGTGCCGGGGAGCTGTTTTTT; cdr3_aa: CATSSTPGLRGAGELFF
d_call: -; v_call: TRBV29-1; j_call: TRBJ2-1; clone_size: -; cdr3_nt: TGCAGCGCGCCGACTGATTACAATGAGCAGTTCTTC; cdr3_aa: CSAPTDYNEQFF
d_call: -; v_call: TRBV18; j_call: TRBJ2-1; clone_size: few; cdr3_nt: TGTGCCAGCTCAGCCGGGGGAGGAGGTCCCCTGTACAATGAGCAGTTCTTC; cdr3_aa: CASSAGGGGPLYNEQFF
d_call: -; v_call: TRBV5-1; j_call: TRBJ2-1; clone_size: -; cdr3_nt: TGCGCCAGCAGCTTGGAACAGGCCGCCTCCTACAATGAGCAGTTCTTC; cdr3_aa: CASSLEQAASYNEQFF
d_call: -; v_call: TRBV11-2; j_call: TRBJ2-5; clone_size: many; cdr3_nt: TGTGCCAGCAGCTTCGACAACCAAGAGACCCAGTACTTC; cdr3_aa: CASSFDNQETQYF
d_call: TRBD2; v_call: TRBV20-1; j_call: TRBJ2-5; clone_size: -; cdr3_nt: TGCAGTGCTAGAGAACTAGCGGGAGGGGGAGAGACCCAGTACTTC; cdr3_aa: CSARELAGGGETQYF
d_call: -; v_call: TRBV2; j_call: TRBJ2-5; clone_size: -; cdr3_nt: TGTGCCAGCAGTCCCACCGGGACCGTTAGCGAGACCCAGTACTTC; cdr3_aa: CASSPTGTVSETQYF
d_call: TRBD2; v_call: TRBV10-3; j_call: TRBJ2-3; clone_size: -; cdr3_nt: TGTGCCATCAGTGAGGGGACTAGCGGGAGTGCTACGCAGTATTTT; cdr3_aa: CAISEGTSGSATQYF
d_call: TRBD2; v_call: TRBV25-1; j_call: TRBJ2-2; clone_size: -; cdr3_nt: TGTGCCAGCAGGGAAAGCGGGGGCGGGTTATCCGGGGAGCTGTTTTTT; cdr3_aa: CASRESGGGLSGELFF
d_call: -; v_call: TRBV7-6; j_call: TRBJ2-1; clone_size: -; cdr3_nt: TGTGCCAGCAGCTCAGTTGCGTGGGAGCAGTTCTTC; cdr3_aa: CASSSVAWEQFF
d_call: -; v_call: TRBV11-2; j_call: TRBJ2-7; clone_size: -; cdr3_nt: TGTGCCAGCAGCTTACGGCCTAGGGGCGAGCAGTACTTC; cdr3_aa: CASSLRPRGEQYF
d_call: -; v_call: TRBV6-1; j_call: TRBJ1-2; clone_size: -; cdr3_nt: TGTGCCATCAAAGAGCCGGGGGGGAAGGGCTACACCTTC; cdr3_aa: CAIKEPGGKGYTF
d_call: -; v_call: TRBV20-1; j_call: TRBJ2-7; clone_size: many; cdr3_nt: TGCAGTGCTAGACGGACAGCGTTGGCCTACGAGCAGTACTTC; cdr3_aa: CSARRTALAYEQYF
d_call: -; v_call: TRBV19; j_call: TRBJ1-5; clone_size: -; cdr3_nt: TGTGCCAGTAGTCCCAGGGAGCGGCCCCAGCATTTT; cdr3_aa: CASSPRERPQHF
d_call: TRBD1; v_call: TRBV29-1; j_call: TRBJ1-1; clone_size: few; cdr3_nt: TGCAGCGTTGAAAGGGACAGGAGACATGAAGCTTTCTTT; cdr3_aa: CSVERDRRHEAFF
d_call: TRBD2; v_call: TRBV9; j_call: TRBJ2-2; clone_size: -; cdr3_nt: TGTGCCAGCAGCGTCCGCGGGAGGAGGACCGGGGAGCTGTTTTTT; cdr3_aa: CASSVRGRRTGELFF
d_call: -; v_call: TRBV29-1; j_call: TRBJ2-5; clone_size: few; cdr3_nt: TGCAGCGGCAGACAACGACTCTTGGAGACCCAGTACTTC; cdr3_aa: CSGRQRLLETQYF
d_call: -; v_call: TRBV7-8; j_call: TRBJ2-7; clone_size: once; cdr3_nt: TGTGCCAGCAGCCCAAGTATCAGGAGCTCCTACGAGCAGTACTTC; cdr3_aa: CASSPSIRSSYEQYF
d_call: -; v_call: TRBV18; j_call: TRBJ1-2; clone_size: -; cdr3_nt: TGTGCCAGCTCACCTGTGCAGAACTATGGCTACACCTTC; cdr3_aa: CASSPVQNYGYTF
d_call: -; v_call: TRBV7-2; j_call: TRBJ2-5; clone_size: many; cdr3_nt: TGTGCCAGCAGCTTAGGGGGTAGCCGGGAGACCCAGTACTTC; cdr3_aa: CASSLGGSRETQYF
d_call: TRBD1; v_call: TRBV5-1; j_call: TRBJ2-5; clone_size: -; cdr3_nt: TGCGCCAGCAGCGACGACAGGGGGCAAGAGACCCAGTACTTC; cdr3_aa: CASSDDRGQETQYF
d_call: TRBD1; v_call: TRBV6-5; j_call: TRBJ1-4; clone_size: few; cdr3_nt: TGTGCCAGCAGTTACTCGAGGACAGGGGGCACTGAAAAACTGTTTTTT; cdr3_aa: CASSYSRTGGTEKLFF
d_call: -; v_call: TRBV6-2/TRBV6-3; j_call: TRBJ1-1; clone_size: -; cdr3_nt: TGTGCCAGCAGTTTGGCAGCCGGGGTCACTGAAGCTTTCTTT; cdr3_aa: CASSLAAGVTEAFF
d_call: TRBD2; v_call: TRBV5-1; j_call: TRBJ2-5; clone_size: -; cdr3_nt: TGCGCCAGCAGCCCTGAGCGGGGGGGAGGAGAGACCCAGTACTTC; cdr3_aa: CASSPERGGGETQYF
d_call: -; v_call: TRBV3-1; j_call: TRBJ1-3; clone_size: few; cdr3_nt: TGTGCCAGCAGCCCGATATCTTGGGGGGCTGGAAACACCATATATTTT; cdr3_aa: CASSPISWGAGNTIYF
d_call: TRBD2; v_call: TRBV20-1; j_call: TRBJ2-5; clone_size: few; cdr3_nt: TGCAGTGCTAGAGATGTGGGGAGGGCGGCGGAAGAGACCCAGTACTTC; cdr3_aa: CSARDVGRAAEETQYF
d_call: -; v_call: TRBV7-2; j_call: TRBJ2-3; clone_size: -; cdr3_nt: TGTGCCAGCAGCAAACAGGGGAGGTTAGGAGATACGCAGTATTTT; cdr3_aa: CASSKQGRLGDTQYF
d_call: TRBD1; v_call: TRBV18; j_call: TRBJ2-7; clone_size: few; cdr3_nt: TGTGCCAGCTCACCACCGACCGGACAGGGTTCCTACGAGCAGTACTTC; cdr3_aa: CASSPPTGQGSYEQYF
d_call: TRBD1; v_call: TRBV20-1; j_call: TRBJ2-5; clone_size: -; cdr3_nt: TGCAGTGCTAGACAGGGGGTCCCTCAAGAGACCCAGTACTTC; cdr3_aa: CSARQGVPQETQYF
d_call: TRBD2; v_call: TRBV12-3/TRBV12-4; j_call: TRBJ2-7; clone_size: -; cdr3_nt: TGTGCCAGCAGGTATAGCGGGGGAGGGGACGAGCAGTACTTC; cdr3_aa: CASRYSGGGDEQYF
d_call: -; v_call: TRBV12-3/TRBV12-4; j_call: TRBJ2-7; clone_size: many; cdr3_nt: TGTGCCAGCAGTTTCGCGTCTGGCTACGAGCAGTACTTC; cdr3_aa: CASSFASGYEQYF
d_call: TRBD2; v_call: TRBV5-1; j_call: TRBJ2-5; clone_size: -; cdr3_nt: TGCGCCAGCACCCGGGGGGAGTACCAAGAGACCCAGTACTTC; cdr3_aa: CASTRGEYQETQYF